The 24 T cell receptor beta chains presented below share a single source sample, sequenced in a study of T cell changes during pregnancy in multiple sclerosis. TCRdb's copy holds only in-frame clones and misses some; the assay was immunoSEQ multiplex PCR. The data hold some 48,000 clones, with around 91% observed a single time. Source: CD8+ T cells from peripheral blood mononuclear cells, taken in the second trimester of pregnancy. The receptors originated from a female donor with multiple sclerosis, enrolled in a pregnancy study.

This rearrangement joins TRBV9 to TRBJ2-1, with TRBD2 as a possible D gene (6 bases). The germline CDR1 and CDR2 sequences are SGDLS and YYNGEE. Trimming left V 7 bases short and J 8 bases short, with 10 bases between. The CDR3 length is 11 residues. CDR3 sequence (DNA): TGTGCCAGCGGGCCGGGGGATGAGCAGTTCTTC. Its translation is CASGPGDEQFF.

CDR3 nucleotides: TGTGCCAGCAGCGAGCCCGGCGGACAGGGGGGCTATGGCTACACCTTC. As protein: CASSEPGGQGGYGYTF. The rearrangement joins TRBV5-4 to TRBJ1-2; 10 bases line up with TRBD1. Germline assignment: CDR1 SGHNT and CDR2 YYREEE (reference sequence). With 4 bases clipped from V and 4 bases from J, the junction kept 10 bases outside the gene matches. This CDR3 is 16 amino acids long.

This chain uses TRBV9 with TRBJ2-1; 8 nucleotides agree with TRBD2. The CDR3 contains 15 residues. The ends lost 2 bases at V and 8 bases at J; junction bases unmatched: 9. Germline lookup yields CDR1 SGDLS and CDR2 YYNGEE. This CDR3 is CASSVSRGGPYEQFF. In DNA form, the CDR3 reads TGTGCCAGCAGCGTTAGTCGGGGGGGCCCCTATGAGCAGTTCTTC.

The chain couples TRBV7-9 to TRBJ1-1; D unclear. The CDR3 loop spans 13 amino acids. CDR1 is SEHNR and CDR2 is FQNEAQ in the germline V gene (reference sequence). Trimming cost V 7 bases and J 1 base, with 10 bases left between them. CDR3 residues: CASNPTENTEAFF. CDR3 nucleotides: TGTGCCAGCAATCCAACAGAGAACACTGAAGCTTTCTTT.

The chain carries TRBV4-1 and TRBJ1-1; 9 nucleotides line up with TRBD1. This CDR3 comprises 14 residues. Germline assignment: CDR1 MGHRA and CDR2 YSYEKL. The V gene end was trimmed by 7 bases and the J gene end by 4 bases; junction bases not matched to a gene: 7. The CDR3 protein is CASTNKQGATEAFF. The CDR3 bases are TGCGCCAGCACCAATAAACAGGGGGCCACTGAAGCTTTCTTT.

The chain recombines TRBV6-4 with TRBJ2-3; TRBD1 aligns across 8 bases. Germline-derived CDR1 and CDR2 are MRHNA and SNTAGT. The length of the CDR3 is 19 residues. Losses at the gene ends were 2 bases for V and 4 bases for J; bases not matched to a gene: 17. This chain's CDR3 is CASSDGDRRHFFVADTQYF. CDR3 coding DNA: TGTGCCAGCAGTGACGGGGACAGGAGGCACTTTTTTGTCGCAGATACGCAGTATTTT.

Only a few counts were recorded for this clone. The chain joins TRBV5-1 to TRBJ2-7; D may be TRBD2 (5 bases). Germline V gene lookup returns CDR1 SGHRS and CDR2 YFSETQ. V was pared by 7 bases and J by 1 base, with 9 bases between. There are 12 residues in the CDR3. The CDR3 sequence: CASHSGSYEQYF. The CDR3 coding sequence is TGCGCCAGCCACTCGGGATCCTACGAGCAGTACTTC.

The gene calls are TRBV10-1 and TRBJ1-2; possible D gene TRBD1, 5 bases. Looked up from germline, CDR1 is WNHNN and CDR2 is SYGVQD (reference sequence). Trimming removed 7 bases from V and 5 bases from J, with 20 bases in between. CDR3 length equals 15 residues. Written as DNA, the CDR3 is TGCGCCAGCATCGGGCCCCCAGGGAGGGCGTATGGCTACACCTTC. Amino acid sequence: CASIGPPGRAYGYTF.

The rearrangement joins TRBV15 to TRBJ1-2, with D uncertain. CDR3 length: 12 residues. Germline loops: CDR1 LNHNV, CDR2 YYDKDF (reference sequence). The V end was cut by 7 bases, the J end by 3 bases, with 9 bases between. CDR3 region: CATNSRDYGYTF. The CDR3 region has the DNA TGTGCCACCAACAGCCGCGACTATGGCTACACCTTC.

This clone occurred once. This chain connects TRBV30 to TRBJ2-2; no firm D call. The CDR3 sequence is 14 residues long. Trimming stripped 0 bases from V and 3 bases from J, with 8 bases between. From germline, CDR1 is GTSNPN and CDR2 SVGIG (reference sequence). The CDR3 nucleotides are TGTGCCTGGAGTGTACCAGGCTACACCGGGGAGCTGTTTTTT. Protein: CAWSVPGYTGELFF.

The V and J genes are TRBV4-1 and TRBJ2-3; tentatively, D is TRBD1 (6 bases). CDR1 is MGHRA, CDR2 YSYEKL, per germline. The CDR3 consists of 13 residues. Trimming stripped 8 bases from V and 6 bases from J, with 15 bases between. CDR3 amino acids: CASLGLQGDTQYF. CDR3 in DNA: TGCGCCAGCCTAGGGCTACAGGGCGATACGCAGTATTTT.

The sample holds a few counts of this clone. This chain links TRBV6-1 with TRBJ2-1; D not resolved. CDR1 and CDR2 (germline): MNHNS, SASEGT. There are 14 residues in the CDR3. Trimming removed 10 bases at V and 2 bases at J, with 15 bases between. CDR3 sequence (DNA): TGTGCCACATCCTTACAGAGTACCTACAATGAGCAGTTCTTC. Its translation is CATSLQSTYNEQFF.

V usage is TRBV2 and J usage is TRBJ1-5, with unresolved D. V was trimmed by 6 bases and J by 1 base, leaving 4 bases between them. There are 12 residues in the CDR3. CDR1 SNHLY and CDR2 FYNNEI come from the germline V gene. CDR3 protein: CASRQSNQPQHF. Here the CDR3 DNA reads TGTGCCAGCAGGCAGAGCAATCAGCCCCAGCATTTT.

The J gene is TRBJ1-5, the V gene TRBV30, with 7 bases lining up with TRBD1. Germline trimming cut 5 bases from V and 4 bases from J; bases unmatched to any gene: 8. Per the germline V gene, CDR1 is GTSNPN and CDR2 is SVGIG (reference sequence). This CDR3 is 14 amino acids long. The CDR3: CAWAQGSGNQPQHF. CDR3 bases: TGTGCCTGGGCACAGGGGAGCGGGAATCAGCCCCAGCATTTT.

This clone is labeled as medium-sized. This chain connects TRBV15 to TRBJ1-4; 9 bases are a match to TRBD1. The germline CDR1 and CDR2 sequences are LNHNV and YYDKDF (reference sequence). The V and J ends lost 4 bases and 8 bases, in that order; junction bases with no gene match: 5. The CDR3 extends over 14 amino acids. The CDR3 protein is CATSTDRGREKLFF. CDR3 DNA: TGTGCCACCAGCACCGACAGGGGGAGGGAAAAACTGTTTTTT.

The V and J genes are TRBV4-2 and TRBJ2-7; D is uncertain. Germline CDR1 reads LGHNA; CDR2 reads YNFKEQ. Trimming pared 1 base from V and 3 bases from J, leaving 13 bases between. CDR3 size: 15 residues. CDR3 DNA sequence: TGTGCCAGCAGCCAAGTGGAAAGGTCAGGCTACGAGCAGTACTTC. This gives the protein CASSQVERSGYEQYF.

The chain links TRBV4-2 to TRBJ1-1; D call uncertain. Germline V gene data show CDR1 as LGHNA and CDR2 as YNFKEQ. Trimming took off 7 bases at V and 4 bases at J, with 13 bases between the two ends. The CDR3 length is 13 residues. CDR3 protein: CASTGGEGTEAFF. CDR3 DNA sequence: TGTGCCAGCACCGGCGGGGAGGGCACTGAAGCTTTCTTT.

J is TRBJ1-2 and V is TRBV30; D unresolved. The CDR3 runs 13 residues. Trimming left V 0 bases short and J 1 base short, with 6 bases between. Germline CDR1 is GTSNPN and CDR2 is SVGIG (reference sequence). CDR3 in amino acids: CAWSVADNYGYTF. As DNA, the CDR3 is TGTGCCTGGAGTGTGGCCGATAACTATGGCTACACCTTC. Full variable domain (rest looked up from reference TRBV30 and TRBJ1-2): SQTIHQWPATLVQPVGSPLSLECTVEGTSNPNLYWYRQAAGRGLQLLFYSVGIGQISSEVPQNLSASRPQDRQFILSSKKLLLSDSGFYLCAWSVADNYGYTFGSGTRLTVV.

The rearrangement uses TRBV15 and TRBJ2-5; D is ambiguous. V lost 2 bases and J lost 3, with 16 bases in between. The CDR3 totals 16 residues. Per the germline V gene, CDR1 is LNHNV and CDR2 is YYDKDF (reference sequence). The CDR3 DNA is TGTGCCACCAGCAGACCGCCCTCGTGGGCTGAAGAGACCCAGTACTTC. Translated: CATSRPPSWAEETQYF.

This chain uses TRBV7-9 with TRBJ2-7; 9 nucleotides match TRBD1. The CDR3 is 15 residues long. Germline CDR1 reads SEHNR; CDR2 reads FQNEAQ (reference sequence). V dropped 5 bases and J dropped 3; count of bases not matched to a gene: 8. The CDR3, as DNA: TGTGCCAGCAGCGAAACCGGGACAGGGAACTACGAGCAGTACTTC. This gives the protein CASSETGTGNYEQYF. The entire variable domain, with the rest obtained from reference TRBV7-9 and TRBJ2-7, is as follows: DTGVSQNPRHKITKRGQNVTFRCDPISEHNRLYWYRQTLGQGPEFLTYFQNEAQLEKSRLLSDRFSAERPKGSFSTLEIQRTEQGDSAMYLCASSETGTGNYEQYFGPGTRLTVT.

This chain uses TRBV6-1 with TRBJ2-7, with TRBD1 matching 7 bases. Looked up from germline, CDR1 is MNHNS and CDR2 is SASEGT. CDR3 length: 15 amino acids. The junction had 5 bases not matched to a gene; V was cut back by 2 bases and J by 1 base. The CDR3 here is CASSEFHRGSYEQYF. The CDR3 nucleotides are TGTGCCAGCAGTGAATTCCACAGGGGTTCCTACGAGCAGTACTTC.

In its sample, this clone was seen a few times. V usage is TRBV6-1 and J usage is TRBJ2-1; 8 bases match TRBD2. Per the germline V gene, CDR1 is MNHNS and CDR2 is SASEGT. The CDR3 covers 15 residues. The trim removed 3 bases at V and 6 bases at J, leaving 7 bases unmatched. The CDR3: CASSEISGAVNEQFF. The CDR3 bases are TGTGCCAGCAGTGAGATTAGCGGGGCCGTCAATGAGCAGTTCTTC.

The V and J genes are TRBV15 and TRBJ2-2, with 8 bases matching TRBD1. V shed 3 bases and J 5 bases; nucleotides not matched to a gene: 5. The germline V gene has CDR1 LNHNV and CDR2 YYDKDF (reference sequence). There are 15 residues in the CDR3. CDR3 sequence reads: CATSSRDRTTGELFF. For the CDR3, the DNA is TGTGCCACCAGCAGCCGGGACAGGACTACCGGGGAGCTGTTTTTT. Full variable domain (outside the CDR3, taken from reference TRBV15 and TRBJ2-2): DAMVIQNPRYQVTQFGKPVTLSCSQTLNHNVMYWYQQKSSQAPKLLFHYYDKDFNNEADTPDNFQSRRPNTSFCFLDIRSPGLGDTAMYLCATSSRDRTTGELFFGEGSRLTVL.

The chain employs TRBV21-1 and TRBJ2-7; the table assigns TRBD1, which was not confirmed against the DNA. TRBV21-1 is a pseudogene locus. This CDR3 region has 17 residues. The CDR3 DNA follows: TGTGCCATCCGGGCCCGGGACAGGGGGGCAAATGGATACGAGCAGTACTTC. Translation gives CAIRARDRGANGYEQYF.